This T cell receptor (beta chain) emerged from a study of T cell changes during pregnancy in multiple sclerosis. Germline V gives CDR1 SGHRS, CDR2 YFSETQ. J lost 2 bases, V lost 3 bases, and 7 bases had no gene match. This CDR3 has 18 residues. Measured with immunoSEQ multiplex PCR; TCRdb has only the in-frame clones, and not every one. The profile shows 65,000 to 90,000 clones, 90% to 95% of them singletons. Material: PBMCs, obtained in the first trimester of pregnancy. This receptor was taken from a female donor in good health, serving as a control in a pregnancy study. Some clones in this sample may be carry-over from other donors' samples. The rearrangement uses TRBV5-1 and TRBJ2-1, with 14 bases that match TRBD2. The CDR3 DNA reads as TGCGCCAGCAGCTCACGGACTAGCGGGGGGACCCCCTACAATGAGCAGTTCTTC. Amino acid sequence: CASSSRTSGGTPYNEQFF.